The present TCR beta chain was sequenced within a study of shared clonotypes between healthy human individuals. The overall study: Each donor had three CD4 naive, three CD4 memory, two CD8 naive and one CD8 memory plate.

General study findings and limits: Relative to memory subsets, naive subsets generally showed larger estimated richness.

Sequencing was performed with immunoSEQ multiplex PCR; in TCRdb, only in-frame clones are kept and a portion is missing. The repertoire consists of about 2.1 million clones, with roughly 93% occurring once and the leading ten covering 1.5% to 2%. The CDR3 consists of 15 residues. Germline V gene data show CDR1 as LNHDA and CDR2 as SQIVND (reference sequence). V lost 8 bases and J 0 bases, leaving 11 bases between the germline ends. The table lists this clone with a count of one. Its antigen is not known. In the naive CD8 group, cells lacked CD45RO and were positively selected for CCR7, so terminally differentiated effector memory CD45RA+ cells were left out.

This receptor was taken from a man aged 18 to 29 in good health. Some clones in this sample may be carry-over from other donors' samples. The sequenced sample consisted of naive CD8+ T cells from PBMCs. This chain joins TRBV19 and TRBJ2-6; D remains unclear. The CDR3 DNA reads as TGTGCCAGTGGTCAGGTAACCTCTGGGGCCAACGTCCTGACTTTC. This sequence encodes CASGQVTSGANVLTF.